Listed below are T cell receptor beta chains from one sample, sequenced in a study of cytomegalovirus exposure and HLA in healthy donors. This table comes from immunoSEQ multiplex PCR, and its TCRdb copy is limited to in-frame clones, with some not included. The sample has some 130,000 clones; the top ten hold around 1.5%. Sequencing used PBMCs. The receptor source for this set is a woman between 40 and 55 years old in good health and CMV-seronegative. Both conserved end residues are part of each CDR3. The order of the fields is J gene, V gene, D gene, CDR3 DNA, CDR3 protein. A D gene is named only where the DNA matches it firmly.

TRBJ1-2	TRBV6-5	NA	TGTGCCAGCAGTTACGCCCAGTCGCGGGGCTACACCTTC	CASSYAQSRGYTF
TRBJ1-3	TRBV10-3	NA	TGTGCCATCAGTGAAGCGGGGCTCTCTGGAAACACCATATATTTT	CAISEAGLSGNTIYF
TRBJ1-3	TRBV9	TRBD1	TGTGCCAGCAGCAGCCGGGACAGGGGCTTCTCTGGAAACACCATATATTTT	CASSSRDRGFSGNTIYF
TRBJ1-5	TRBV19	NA	TGTGCCAGTAGAGAGGGAGCTTATAGCAATCAGCCCCAGCATTTT	CASREGAYSNQPQHF
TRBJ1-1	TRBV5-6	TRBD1	TGTGCCAGCAGCCCCAGTTGGGGACAGGGGGGTGGGAGCACTGAAGCTTTCTTT	CASSPSWGQGGGSTEAFF
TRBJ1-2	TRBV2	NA	TGTGCCAGCACAATTCAGACAGCATATGGCTACACCTTC	CASTIQTAYGYTF
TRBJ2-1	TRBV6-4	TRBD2	TGTGCCAGCAGTCCCGGGACTAGCGGTTATACTAGCTCCTACAATGAGCAGTTCTTC	CASSPGTSGYTSSYNEQFF
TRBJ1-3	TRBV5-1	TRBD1	TGCGCCAGCAGCTTGGCGGGACAGAGCTTTGGAAACACCATATATTTT	CASSLAGQSFGNTIYF
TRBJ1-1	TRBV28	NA	TGTGCCAGCAGTCCCGAGGGTCTAGGGCGGGGAGAGACTGAAGCTTTCTTT	CASSPEGLGRGETEAFF
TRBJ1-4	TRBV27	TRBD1	TGTGCCAGCAGTATATATTCACTAACCGGGACAGGGCTTCGGAAACTGTTTTTT	CASSIYSLTGTGLRKLFF
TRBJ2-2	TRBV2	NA	TGTGCCAGCAGGGACGGGAACGGCGGGGAGCTGTTTTTT	CASRDGNGGELFF
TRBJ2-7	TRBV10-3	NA	TGTGCCATCAGTGATCAGGTAAGGGGATCGGACGAGCAGTACTTC	CAISDQVRGSDEQYF
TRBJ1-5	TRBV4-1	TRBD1	TGCGCCAGCAGCCCTACAGGGGTTTTGGGCAATCAGCCCCAGCATTTT	CASSPTGVLGNQPQHF
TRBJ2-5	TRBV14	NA	TGTGCCAGCAGCCAAGCGAGGGGGGGGCCGGGGACCCAGTACTTC	CASSQARGGPGTQYF
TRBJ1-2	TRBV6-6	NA	TGTGCCAGCAGTAAAGCAGGCAGAGACTATGGCTACACCTTC	CASSKAGRDYGYTF
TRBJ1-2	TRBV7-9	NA	TGTGCCAGCAGCTCCCCCGACAGTCCCTATGGCTACACCTTC	CASSSPDSPYGYTF
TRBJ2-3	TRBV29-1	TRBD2	TGCAGCGTTGGAGCGGGGGGCTCCACAGATACGCAGTATTTT	CSVGAGGSTDTQYF
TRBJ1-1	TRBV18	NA	TGTGCCAGCTCACTTGACTCAAACACTGAAGCTTTCTTT	CASSLDSNTEAFF
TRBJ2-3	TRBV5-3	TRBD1	TGTGCCAGAAGCCATAAACCGGGACAGGGGGCGGACACAGATACGCAGTATTTT	CARSHKPGQGADTDTQYF
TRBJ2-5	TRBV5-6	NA	TGTGCCAGCAGCTTGAGGGGGAACCAAGAGACCCAGTACTTC	CASSLRGNQETQYF
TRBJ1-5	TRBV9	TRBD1	TGTGCCAGCAGCCCGAGGACAGGGGGCGAGACGTATAGCAATCAGCCCCAGCATTTT	CASSPRTGGETYSNQPQHF
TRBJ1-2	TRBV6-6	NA	TGTGCCAGCCGGGAAGGACGGCTTAACTATGGCTACACCTTC	CASREGRLNYGYTF
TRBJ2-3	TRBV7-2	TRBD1	TGTGCCAGCAGCCCCGAGGACAGGGGCACAGATACGCAGTATTTT	CASSPEDRGTDTQYF
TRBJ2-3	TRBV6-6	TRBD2	TGTGCCAGCACGTGGGGGGGGACAGATACGCAGTATTTT	CASTWGGTDTQYF
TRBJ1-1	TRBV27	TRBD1	TGTGCCAGCAGTTTATGGGACAGACCGAACACTGAAGCTTTCTTT	CASSLWDRPNTEAFF
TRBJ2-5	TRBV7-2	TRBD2	TGTGCCAGCAGTCGTTGGACTAGCGGGGGCATTAGAAAGGAGACCCAGTACTTC	CASSRWTSGGIRKETQYF
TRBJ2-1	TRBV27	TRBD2	TGTGCCAGCAGTTTAGGTCTAGCGGGCCTAATAGAGCAGTTCTTC	CASSLGLAGLIEQFF
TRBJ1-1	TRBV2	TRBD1	TGTGCCAGCAGTGAACCACAGGGGTTGAACACTGAAGCTTTCTTT	CASSEPQGLNTEAFF
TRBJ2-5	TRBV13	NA	TGTGCCAGCAGCTTAGGCCGCAGGGTAGAGACCCAGTACTTC	CASSLGRRVETQYF